This record covers a single TCR beta chain. Its antigen is currently unknown. Both 60 Vbeta primers and 13 Jbeta primers went into the PCR. Here immunoSEQ multiplex PCR was the method, and the copy in TCRdb shows in-frame clones only, minus some. The sample yields approximately 150,000 clones, roughly 80% seen once. The sample comes from a study of cytomegalovirus exposure and HLA in healthy donors. Findings and limits, study-wide: Later on, an analysis tied approximately 15,000 TCR beta sequences to HLA alleles at 0.05 false discovery rate.

CDR1 LNHDA and CDR2 SQIVND come from the germline V gene (reference sequence). Unmatched junction bases numbered 5, after V lost 6 bases and J lost 4 bases. CDR3 size: 13 residues. The sample was PBMCs. This chain links TRBV19 with TRBJ2-7; 8 bases agree with TRBD2. The source of this sequence is a young man in good health and CMV-seropositive. The CDR3 coding sequence is TGTGCCAGTAGCGGCGGGGGGCCTTACGAGCAGTACTTC. It codes for CASSGGGPYEQYF.